A single sample is the source of the 5 T cell receptor beta chains below, sequenced in a study of T cell responses to AZD1222 COVID-19 vaccine. Assay used: immunoSEQ multiplex PCR; TCRdb lists only in-frame clones, some missing. Of some 150,000 clones listed, roughly 90% are singletons. Sequencing used peripheral blood, obtained 28 days after the second AZD1222 dose. These receptors were taken from an adult who received the AZD1222 COVID-19 vaccine.

V gene TRBV6-2 or TRBV6-3 combines with J gene TRBJ1-2; possibly TRBD1 for D (6 bases). The CDR3 has 17 amino acids. Per germline, CDR1 MNHEY and CDR2 SVGEGT. V lost 2 bases and J 1 base, leaving 17 bases between the germline ends. This CDR3 reads CASSYDADRTNNYGYTF. The CDR3 nucleotides read TGTGCCAGCAGTTACGATGCTGACAGGACGAATAACTATGGCTACACCTTC.

This sequence joins TRBV5-1 and TRBJ2-1; no clear D gene. V lost 2 bases and J lost 7, with 7 bases in between. Germline lookup yields CDR1 SGHRS and CDR2 YFSETQ. CDR3 size: 12 residues. CDR3 in amino acids: CASSFVGNEQFF. The CDR3 nucleotides read TGCGCCAGCAGCTTTGTCGGGAATGAGCAGTTCTTC. The variable domain in full, completed from reference TRBV5-1 and TRBJ2-1, reads KAGVTQTPRYLIKTRGQQVTLSCSPISGHRSVSWYQQTPGQGLQFLFEYFSETQRNKGNFPGRFSGRQFSNSRSEMNVSTLELGDSALYLCASSFVGNEQFFGPGTRLTVL.

The gene calls are TRBV29-1 and TRBJ1-3; D not certain. The CDR3 runs 11 residues. V lost 4 bases and J 8 bases, leaving 9 bases between the germline ends. CDR1 SQVTM and CDR2 ANQGSEA come from the germline V gene. Here the CDR3 DNA reads TGCAGCGTTGTATGGGGATACACCATATATTTT. Protein sequence: CSVVWGYTIYF.

This chain uses TRBV27 with TRBJ2-3; D ambiguous. The length of the CDR3 is 14 residues. V lost 6 bases and J lost 2, with 12 bases in between. CDR1 MNHEY and CDR2 SMNVEV come from the germline V gene (reference sequence). As DNA, the CDR3 is TGTGCCAGCAGCCCCTTACAGTTCACAGATACGCAGTATTTT. The encoded protein is CASSPLQFTDTQYF.

V gene TRBV5-1 combines with J gene TRBJ1-1; 10 positions agree with TRBD1. Germline V gene lookup returns CDR1 SGHRS and CDR2 YFSETQ. CDR3 length: 13 residues. V lost 6 bases, J lost 8 bases, and 7 bases stayed unmatched. DNA of the CDR3: TGCGCCAGCACTTCCGGGACAGGGGACGAAGCTTTCTTT. It specifies CASTSGTGDEAFF. Combining the CDR3 with reference TRBV5-1 and TRBJ1-1 gives the whole variable domain KAGVTQTPRYLIKTRGQQVTLSCSPISGHRSVSWYQQTPGQGLQFLFEYFSETQRNKGNFPGRFSGRQFSNSRSEMNVSTLELGDSALYLCASTSGTGDEAFFGQGTRLTVV.